This TCR beta chain was documented in a study of blood T cell repertoires in COVID-19. Germline V gene lookup returns CDR1 MNHEY and CDR2 SVGAGI. Deletions cut 8 bases from V and 10 bases from J, with 14 bases between. This CDR3 is 11 amino acids long. The data were produced by immunoSEQ multiplex PCR, yet TCRdb's version contains in-frame clones alone and is incomplete. The sample lists 210,000 or so clones; approximately 84% were seen once. Sequencing was performed on peripheral blood. The receptor was isolated from a woman at least 80 years old with COVID-19, enrolled during active disease. The V and J genes are TRBV6-5 and TRBJ1-1; D possibly corresponds to TRBD1 (6 bases). CDR3 loop: CASGHRAAAFF. CDR3 coding DNA: TGTGCCAGCGGACACAGGGCCGCAGCTTTCTTT.